A single sample gave rise to the 8 T cell receptor beta chains below, sequenced in a study of shared clonotypes between healthy human individuals. Produced via immunoSEQ multiplex PCR; TCRdb's table is partial and in-frame only. The sample carries approximately 2,000,000 clones, about 90% recorded once. Input material: naive CD4+ T cells from PBMCs. Subset in this sample: CD45RA+ positively selected. These receptors all come from a man between 18 and 35 years old in good health. Some clones in this sample may be carry-over from other donors' samples.

This clone was seen only once. Other DNA sequences of this sample code for an identical CDR3. The V call is TRBV5-1, the J call TRBJ2-3, with TRBD2 identical over 8 bases. This CDR3 region has 14 residues. CDR1 SGHRS and CDR2 YFSETQ come from the germline V gene. V gave up 5 bases and J gave up 3 bases; unmatched junction bases: 5. The CDR3, as DNA: TGCGCCAGCAGTTCTGCGGGAGGTACAGATACGCAGTATTTT. Protein: CASSSAGGTDTQYF. The full variable domain, in which reference TRBV5-1 and TRBJ2-3 provide the parts outside the CDR3, is KAGVTQTPRYLIKTRGQQVTLSCSPISGHRSVSWYQQTPGQGLQFLFEYFSETQRNKGNFPGRFSGRQFSNSRSEMNVSTLELGDSALYLCASSSAGGTDTQYFGPGTRLTVL.

The rearrangement links TRBV5-1 to TRBJ2-7; 8 nucleotides agree with TRBD1. The trim removed 4 bases at V and 0 bases at J, leaving 9 bases unmatched. Per the germline V gene, CDR1 is SGHRS and CDR2 is YFSETQ. This CDR3 comprises 16 residues. The CDR3 region is CASSLPDRGPSYEQYF. For the CDR3, the DNA is TGCGCCAGCAGCCTGCCTGACAGGGGCCCCTCCTACGAGCAGTACTTC.

The chain couples TRBV4-1 to TRBJ2-6, with D perhaps assigned TRBD1 or TRBD2 (5 bases each). CDR1 MGHRA and CDR2 YSYEKL come from the germline V gene. The V end lost 8 bases, the J end lost 2 bases, and 22 bases lay between the germline ends. This CDR3 region has 18 residues. The chain's CDR3 is CASCPGRGLGAGANVLTF. CDR3 bases: TGCGCCAGCTGCCCTGGGAGAGGTTTAGGGGCTGGGGCCAACGTCCTGACTTTC.

The chain is built from TRBV6-7 and TRBJ2-1; no clear D. Being an ORF, TRBV6-7 has a function that is uncertain. V was shortened by 11 bases and J by 0 bases, with 14 bases between the two germline ends. This CDR3 comprises 14 residues. The CDR3 bases are TGTGCCGGCGCCGAGTTGAGCTCCTACAATGAGCAGTTCTTC. Amino acids: CAGAELSSYNEQFF.

Here the CDR3 DNA reads TGTGCCAGTACGATCCAACTGAACACCGGGGAGCTGTTTTTT. Amino acids: CASTIQLNTGELFF. V gene TRBV28 combines with J gene TRBJ2-2, with unresolved D. The CDR3 runs to 14 residues. V was pared by 9 bases and J by 1 base, with 12 bases between. Germline CDR1 and CDR2: MDHEN and SYDVKM.

This chain links TRBV2 with TRBJ2-5; weak D call: TRBD1 (6 bases). Trimming stripped 5 bases from V and 5 bases from J, with 15 bases between. The CDR3 consists of 14 residues. CDR1 and CDR2 (germline): SNHLY, FYNNEI. This CDR3 is CASSRDIVGETQYF. CDR3 nucleotides: TGTGCCAGCAGTAGGGACATTGTCGGGGAGACCCAGTACTTC.

On this clone: Other DNA sequences in the same sample also yield this CDR3. The chain joins TRBV10-3 to TRBJ2-3, with D unclear. The V gene lost 3 bases and the J gene lost 0 bases, with 1 base spanning the gap. Germline CDR1 is ENHRY and CDR2 is SYGVKD. This CDR3 comprises 12 residues. The CDR3 loop is CAISESTDTQYF. CDR3 bases: TGTGCCATCAGTGAAAGCACAGATACGCAGTATTTT.

V is TRBV11-1 and J is TRBJ2-7; TRBD1 matches 10 bases. CDR3 length: 15 residues. The junction had 3 bases not matched to a gene; V was cut back by 1 base and J by 3 bases. The germline V gene has CDR1 SGHAT and CDR2 FQDESV (reference sequence). As DNA, the CDR3 is TGTGCCAGCAGCTTAGGGACAGGGGGTATCTACGAGCAGTACTTC. This encodes CASSLGTGGIYEQYF.